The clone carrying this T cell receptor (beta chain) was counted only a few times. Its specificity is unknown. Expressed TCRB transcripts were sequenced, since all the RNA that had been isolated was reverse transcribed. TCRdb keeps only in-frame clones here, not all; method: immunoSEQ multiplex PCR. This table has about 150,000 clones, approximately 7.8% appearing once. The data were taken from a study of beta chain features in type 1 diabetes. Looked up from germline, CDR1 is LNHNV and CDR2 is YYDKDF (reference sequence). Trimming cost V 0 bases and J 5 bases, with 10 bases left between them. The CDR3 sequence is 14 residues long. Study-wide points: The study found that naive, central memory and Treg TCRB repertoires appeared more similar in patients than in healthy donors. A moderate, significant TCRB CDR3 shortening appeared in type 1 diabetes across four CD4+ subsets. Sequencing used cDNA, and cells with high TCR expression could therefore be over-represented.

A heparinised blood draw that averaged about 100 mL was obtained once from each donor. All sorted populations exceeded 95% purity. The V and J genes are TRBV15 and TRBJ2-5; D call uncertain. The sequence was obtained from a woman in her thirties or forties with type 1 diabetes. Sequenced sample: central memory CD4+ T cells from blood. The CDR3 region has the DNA TGTGCCACCAGCAGAGATGCAGGCCGGGAGACCCAGTACTTC. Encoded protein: CATSRDAGRETQYF.